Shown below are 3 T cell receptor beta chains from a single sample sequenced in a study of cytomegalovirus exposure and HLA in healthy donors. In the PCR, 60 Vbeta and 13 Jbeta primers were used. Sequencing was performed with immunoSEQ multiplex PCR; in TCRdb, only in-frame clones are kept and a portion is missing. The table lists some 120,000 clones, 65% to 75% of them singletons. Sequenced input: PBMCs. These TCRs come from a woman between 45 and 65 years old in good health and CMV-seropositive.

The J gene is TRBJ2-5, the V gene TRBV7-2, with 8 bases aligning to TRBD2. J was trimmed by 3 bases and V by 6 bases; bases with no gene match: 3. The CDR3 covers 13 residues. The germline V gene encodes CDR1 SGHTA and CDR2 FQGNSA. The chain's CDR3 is CASRFSGEETQYF. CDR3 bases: TGTGCCAGCAGGTTTAGCGGGGAAGAGACCCAGTACTTC.

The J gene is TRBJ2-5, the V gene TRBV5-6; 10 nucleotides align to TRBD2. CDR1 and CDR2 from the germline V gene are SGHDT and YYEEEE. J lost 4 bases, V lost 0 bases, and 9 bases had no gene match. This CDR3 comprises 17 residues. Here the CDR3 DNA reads TGTGCCAGCAGCTTGGTCGGGCATTCTAGCGGGGGAGAGACCCAGTACTTC. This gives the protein CASSLVGHSSGGETQYF.

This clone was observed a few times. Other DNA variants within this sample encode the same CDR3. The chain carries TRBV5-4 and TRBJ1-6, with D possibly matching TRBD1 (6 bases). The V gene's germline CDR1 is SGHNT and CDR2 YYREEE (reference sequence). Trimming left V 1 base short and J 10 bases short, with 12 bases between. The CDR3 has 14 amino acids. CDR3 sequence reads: CASSLKQGNSPLHF. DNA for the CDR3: TGTGCCAGCAGCTTGAAGCAGGGGAACTCACCCCTCCACTTT.